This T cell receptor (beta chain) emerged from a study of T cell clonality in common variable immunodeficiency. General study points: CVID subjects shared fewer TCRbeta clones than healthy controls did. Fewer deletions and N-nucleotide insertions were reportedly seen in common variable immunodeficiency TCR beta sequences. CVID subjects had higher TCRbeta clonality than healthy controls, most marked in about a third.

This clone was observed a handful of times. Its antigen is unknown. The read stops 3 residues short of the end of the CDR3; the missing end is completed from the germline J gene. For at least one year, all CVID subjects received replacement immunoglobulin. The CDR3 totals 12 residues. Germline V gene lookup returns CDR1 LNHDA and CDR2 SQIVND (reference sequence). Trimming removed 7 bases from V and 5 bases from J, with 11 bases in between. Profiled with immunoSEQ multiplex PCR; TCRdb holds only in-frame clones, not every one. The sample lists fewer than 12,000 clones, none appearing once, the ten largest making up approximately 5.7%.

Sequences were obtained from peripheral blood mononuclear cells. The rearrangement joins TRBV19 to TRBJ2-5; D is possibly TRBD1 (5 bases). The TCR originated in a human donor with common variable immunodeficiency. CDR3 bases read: TGTGCCAGTATTTCGGACACTGAGACC. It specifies CASISDTET. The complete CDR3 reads CASISDTETQYF.